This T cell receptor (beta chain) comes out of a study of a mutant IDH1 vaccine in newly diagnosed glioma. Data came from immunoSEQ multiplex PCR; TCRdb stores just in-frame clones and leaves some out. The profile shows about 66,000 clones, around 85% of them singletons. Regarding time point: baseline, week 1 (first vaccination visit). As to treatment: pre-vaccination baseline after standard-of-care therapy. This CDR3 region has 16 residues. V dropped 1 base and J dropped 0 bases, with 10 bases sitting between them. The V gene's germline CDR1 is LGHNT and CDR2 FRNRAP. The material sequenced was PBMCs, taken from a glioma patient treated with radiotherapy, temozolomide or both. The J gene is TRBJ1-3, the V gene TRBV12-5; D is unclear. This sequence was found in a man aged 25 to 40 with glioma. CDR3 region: CASGLGLWGSGNTIYF. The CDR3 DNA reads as TGTGCTAGTGGTTTGGGATTATGGGGCTCTGGAAACACCATATATTTT.